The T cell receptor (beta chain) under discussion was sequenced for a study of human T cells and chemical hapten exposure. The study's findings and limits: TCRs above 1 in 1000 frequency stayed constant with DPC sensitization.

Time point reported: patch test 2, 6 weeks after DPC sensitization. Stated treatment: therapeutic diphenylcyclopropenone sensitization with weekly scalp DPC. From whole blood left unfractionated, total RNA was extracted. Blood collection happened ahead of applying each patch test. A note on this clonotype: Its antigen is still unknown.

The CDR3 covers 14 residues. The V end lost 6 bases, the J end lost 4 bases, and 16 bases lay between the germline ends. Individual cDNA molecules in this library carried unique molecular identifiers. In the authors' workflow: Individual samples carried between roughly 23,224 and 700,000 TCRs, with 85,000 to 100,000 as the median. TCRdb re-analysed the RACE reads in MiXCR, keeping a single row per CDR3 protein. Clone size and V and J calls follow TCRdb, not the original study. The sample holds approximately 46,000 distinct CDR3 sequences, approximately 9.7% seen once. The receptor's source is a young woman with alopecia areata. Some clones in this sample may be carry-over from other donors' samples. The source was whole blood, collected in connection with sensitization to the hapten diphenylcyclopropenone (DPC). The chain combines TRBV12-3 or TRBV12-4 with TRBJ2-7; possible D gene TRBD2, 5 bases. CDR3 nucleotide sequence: TGTGCCAGCAGGAAAGGCCCGACGGGGTACGAGCAGTACTTC. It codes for CASRKGPTGYEQYF.